This TCR beta chain was identified in a study of T cells after yellow fever vaccination. Whole-study context: The authors prepared low-cell-number fractions using SMART-Seq v4 Ultra Low Input. Regarding the study as a whole: Contaminating bulk clonotypes could be abundant in FACS-sorted repertoires. Once the booster was given, most primary-vaccination clones reappeared, at around 96% for CD4 and roughly 86% for CD8.

By 5'RACE template switching, TCR cDNA was produced, with a universal primer site and UMIs added in the process. TCRdb called the 5' RACE reads again in MiXCR, with one record for every CDR3 protein. The sample lists under 300,000 distinct CDR3 sequences, roughly 6.8% seen once, with roughly 1% in the top ten. Trimming took 5 bases from V and 0 from J; bases not matched to a gene: 8. The CDR3 has 17 amino acids. CDR1 is DFQATT and CDR2 is SNEGSKA in the germline V gene (reference sequence). This clonotype was counted only a few times. Its antigen is currently unknown. The TCR sequence derives from a man younger than 45 who received the YFV17D yellow fever vaccine. The specimen comprised CD4+ T cells sorted from PBMCs, sampled on the day of the yellow fever booster vaccination. The V and J genes are TRBV20-1 and TRBJ2-1; 12 positions match TRBD2. The CDR3 DNA reads as TGCAGTGCTGCTACTAGCGGGGGGTATTACTCCTACAATGAGCAGTTCTTC. It is translated as CSAATSGGYYSYNEQFF.